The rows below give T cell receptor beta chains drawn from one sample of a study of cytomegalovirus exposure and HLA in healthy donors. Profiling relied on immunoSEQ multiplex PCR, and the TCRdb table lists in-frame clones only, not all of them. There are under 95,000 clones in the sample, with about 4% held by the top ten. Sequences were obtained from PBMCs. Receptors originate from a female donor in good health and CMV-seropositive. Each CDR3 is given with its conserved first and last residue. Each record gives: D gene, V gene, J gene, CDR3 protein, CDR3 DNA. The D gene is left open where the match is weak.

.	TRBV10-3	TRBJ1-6	CAISEPGLPLHF	TGTGCCATCAGTGAGCCGGGGTTACCCCTCCACTTT
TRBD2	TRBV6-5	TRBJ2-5	CASSKLAGVLETQYF	TGTGCCAGCAGTAAACTAGCGGGGGTTTTAGAGACCCAGTACTTC
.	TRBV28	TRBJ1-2	CASGPGHQGDYGYTF	TGTGCCAGCGGTCCGGGACATCAAGGGGACTATGGCTACACCTTC
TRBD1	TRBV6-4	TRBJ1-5	CASGQTGYPQPQHF	TGTGCCAGCGGTCAGACAGGGTACCCTCAGCCCCAGCATTTT
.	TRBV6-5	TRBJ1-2	CASSYGGYGYGYTF	TGTGCCAGCAGTTACGGCGGGTACGGGTATGGCTACACCTTC
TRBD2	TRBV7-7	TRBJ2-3	CASSLLTSGKADTQYF	TGTGCTAGCAGCTTACTTACTAGCGGGAAGGCGGATACGCAGTATTTT
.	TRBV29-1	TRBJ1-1	CSVVAGTANTEAFF	TGCAGCGTTGTAGCGGGGACGGCGAACACTGAAGCTTTCTTT
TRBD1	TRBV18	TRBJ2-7	CASSPRRTGTYEQYF	TGTGCCAGCTCACCTAGGCGGACAGGAACCTACGAGCAGTACTTC
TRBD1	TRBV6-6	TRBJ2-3	CASSHTGGTDTQYF	TGTGCCAGCAGCCACACAGGGGGCACAGATACGCAGTATTTT
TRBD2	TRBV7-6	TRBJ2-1	CASSNGLAGDEQFF	TGTGCCAGCAGCAACGGACTAGCGGGGGATGAGCAGTTCTTC
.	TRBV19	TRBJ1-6	CASSMGGLSNSPLHF	TGTGCCAGTAGTATGGGGGGTCTTTCTAATTCACCCCTCCACTTT
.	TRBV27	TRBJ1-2	CASSTKNQGFLNGYTF	TGTGCCAGCAGTACAAAAAACCAGGGATTTCTAAATGGCTACACCTTC
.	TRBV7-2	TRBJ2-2	CASTPRGVGELFF	TGTGCCAGCACCCCGCGGGGTGTCGGGGAGCTGTTTTTT
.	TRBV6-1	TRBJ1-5	CASSEPRGNQPQHF	TGTGCCAGCAGTGAACCCAGGGGCAATCAGCCCCAGCATTTT
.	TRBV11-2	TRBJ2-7	CASSLEAGPYEQYF	TGTGCCAGCAGCTTAGAGGCGGGCCCTTACGAGCAGTACTTC
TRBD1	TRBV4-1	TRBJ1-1	CASSQRTGVVTEAFF	TGCGCCAGCAGCCAACGTACAGGGGTTGTCACTGAAGCTTTCTTT
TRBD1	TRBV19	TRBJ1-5	CATTVGAGGYNQPQHF	TGTGCCACCACAGTTGGGGCAGGGGGTTACAATCAGCCCCAGCATTTT
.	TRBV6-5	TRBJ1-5	CASSYQGIQPQHF	TGTGCCAGCAGTTACCAGGGGATCCAGCCCCAGCATTTT
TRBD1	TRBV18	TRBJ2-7	CASSPLGQGLNEQYF	TGTGCCAGCTCACCACTCGGACAGGGATTGAACGAGCAGTACTTC
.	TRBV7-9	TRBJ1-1	CASSFGRAENTEAFF	TGTGCCAGCAGCTTTGGGCGGGCAGAGAACACTGAAGCTTTCTTT
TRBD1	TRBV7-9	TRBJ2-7	CASSLSGQGSYEQYF	TGTGCCAGCAGCTTATCCGGACAGGGGTCCTACGAGCAGTACTTC
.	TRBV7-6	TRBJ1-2	CASSLSEGAWSGYTF	TGTGCCAGCAGCTTGAGTGAAGGGGCTTGGTCTGGCTACACCTTC
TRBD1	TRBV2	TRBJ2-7	CASRTGSSYEQYF	TGTGCCAGCAGGACAGGGAGCTCCTACGAGCAGTACTTC
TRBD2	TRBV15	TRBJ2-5	CATSPSGGGETQYF	TGTGCCACCAGCCCGAGCGGGGGTGGAGAGACCCAGTACTTC
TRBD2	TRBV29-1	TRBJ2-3	CSVLEAGGTDTQYF	TGCAGCGTTTTGGAAGCGGGAGGCACAGATACGCAGTATTTT
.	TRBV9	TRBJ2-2	CASSLGNTNTGELFF	TGTGCCAGCAGCCTCGGGAACACGAACACCGGGGAGCTGTTTTTT
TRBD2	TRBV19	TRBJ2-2	CASSSRRQGGTGELFF	TGTGCCAGTAGTTCACGGCGGCAGGGAGGGACCGGGGAGCTGTTTTTT
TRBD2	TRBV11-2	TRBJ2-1	CASSPGTSGVYNEQFF	TGTGCCAGCAGCCCAGGGACTAGCGGGGTGTACAATGAGCAGTTCTTC
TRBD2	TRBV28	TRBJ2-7	CASSLAGARLAAPRAYEQYF	TGTGCCAGCAGCCTCGCCGGCGCTAGGCTAGCGGCCCCACGGGCCTACGAGCAGTACTTC
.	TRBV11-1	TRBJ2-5	CASSASQETQYF	TGTGCCAGCAGCGCTAGTCAAGAGACCCAGTACTTC
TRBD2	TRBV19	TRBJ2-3	CASGGVLTADTQYF	TGTGCCAGTGGGGGGGTTCTGACTGCAGATACGCAGTATTTT
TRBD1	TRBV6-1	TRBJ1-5	CASTPGQGGAQPQHF	TGTGCCAGCACCCCAGGACAGGGAGGGGCTCAGCCCCAGCATTTT
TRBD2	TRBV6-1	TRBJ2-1	CASSELAGADVNNEQFF	TGTGCCAGCAGTGAACTAGCGGGAGCGGACGTGAACAATGAGCAGTTCTTC
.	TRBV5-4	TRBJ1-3	CASSLDSRNTIYF	TGTGCCAGCAGCTTGGACAGCCGAAACACCATATATTTT
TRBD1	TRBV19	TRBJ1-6	CASRSGTGLNPLHF	TGTGCCAGCAGGTCGGGGACAGGCCTTAATCCCCTCCACTTT
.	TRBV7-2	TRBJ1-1	CASSLGEDTEAFF	TGTGCCAGCAGCTTAGGGGAGGACACTGAAGCTTTCTTT
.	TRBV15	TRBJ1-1	CATSRQGHTEAFF	TGTGCCACCAGCAGACAGGGCCACACTGAAGCTTTCTTT